This T cell receptor (beta chain) was profiled in a study of cytomegalovirus exposure and HLA in healthy donors. Notes on the study in general: In a later analysis, TCR beta V- and J-gene trimming showed a link to a missense DCLRE1C variant. The sole available immune exposure information was CMV serostatus.

With regard to this clone: The antigen remains undetermined.

While unrecorded immune exposures were likely, the donors were nominally healthy when sampled. The PCR was carried out with 60 Vbeta primers and 13 Jbeta primers. The table came from immunoSEQ multiplex PCR; TCRdb's copy has only in-frame clones and leaves some out. This repertoire shows tens of thousands of clones, 65% to 80% found once; its top ten account for 2% to 3%. Trimming stripped 4 bases from V and 0 bases from J, with 13 bases between. Germline V gene data show CDR1 as SGHRS and CDR2 as YFSETQ. The CDR3 runs 15 residues. The chain recombines TRBV5-1 with TRBJ2-5, with D perhaps matching TRBD2 (5 bases). The TCR originated in a man aged 25 to 40 in good health and CMV-seronegative. The sequenced sample consisted of PBMCs. In DNA, the CDR3 is TGCGCCAGCAGCCGCAGCAAGCGGAACCAAGAGACCCAGTACTTC. It encodes CASSRSKRNQETQYF.